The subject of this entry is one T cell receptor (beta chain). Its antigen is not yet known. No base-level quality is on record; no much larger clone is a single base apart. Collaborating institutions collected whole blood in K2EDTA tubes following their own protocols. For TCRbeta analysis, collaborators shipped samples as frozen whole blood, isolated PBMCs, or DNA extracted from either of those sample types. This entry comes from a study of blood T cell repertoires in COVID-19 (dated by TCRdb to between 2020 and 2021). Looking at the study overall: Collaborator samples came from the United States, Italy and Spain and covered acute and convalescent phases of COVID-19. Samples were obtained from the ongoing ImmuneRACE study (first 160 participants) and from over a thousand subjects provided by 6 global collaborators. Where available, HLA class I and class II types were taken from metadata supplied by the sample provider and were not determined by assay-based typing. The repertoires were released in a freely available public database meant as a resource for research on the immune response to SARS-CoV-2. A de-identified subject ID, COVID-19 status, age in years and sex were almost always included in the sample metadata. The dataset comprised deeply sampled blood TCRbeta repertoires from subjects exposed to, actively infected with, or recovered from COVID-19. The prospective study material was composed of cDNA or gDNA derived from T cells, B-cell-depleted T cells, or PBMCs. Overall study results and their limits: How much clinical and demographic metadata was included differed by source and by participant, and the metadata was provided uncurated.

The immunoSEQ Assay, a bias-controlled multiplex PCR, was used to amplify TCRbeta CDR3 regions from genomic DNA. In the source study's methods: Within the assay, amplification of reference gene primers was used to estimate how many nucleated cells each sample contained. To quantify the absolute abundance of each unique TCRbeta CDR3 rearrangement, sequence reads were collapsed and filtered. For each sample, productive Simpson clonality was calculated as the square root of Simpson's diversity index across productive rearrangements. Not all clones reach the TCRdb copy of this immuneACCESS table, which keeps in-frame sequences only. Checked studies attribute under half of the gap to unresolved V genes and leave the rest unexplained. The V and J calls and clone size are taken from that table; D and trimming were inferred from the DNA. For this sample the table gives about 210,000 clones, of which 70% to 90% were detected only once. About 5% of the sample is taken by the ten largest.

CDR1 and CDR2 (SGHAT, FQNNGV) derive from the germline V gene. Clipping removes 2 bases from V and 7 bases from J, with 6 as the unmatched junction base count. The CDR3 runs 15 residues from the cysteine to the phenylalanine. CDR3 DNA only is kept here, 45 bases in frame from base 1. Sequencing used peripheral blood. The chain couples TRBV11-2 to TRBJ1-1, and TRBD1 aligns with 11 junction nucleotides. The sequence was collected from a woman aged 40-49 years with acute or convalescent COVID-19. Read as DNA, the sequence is TGTGCCAGCAGCTTACCGCGGACAGGGGGCCGTGAAGCTTTCTTT. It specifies CASSLPRTGGREAFF.